This TCR beta chain appears in the sequencing data of a study of cytomegalovirus exposure and HLA in healthy donors. CDR1 is MNHNS and CDR2 is SASEGT in the germline V gene. The CDR3 covers 12 residues. The germline V and J ends were trimmed by 5 bases and 9 bases, with 14 bases remaining between them. The PCR used 60 Vbeta and 13 Jbeta primers. Clones were sequenced by immunoSEQ multiplex PCR, and TCRdb holds only the in-frame ones, with some missing. The repertoire has roughly 290,000 clones, approximately 90% of them found once; the top ten carry approximately 2.4%. The gene calls are TRBV6-1 and TRBJ2-7; D is unresolved. The sequence was collected from a woman between 18 and 29 years old in good health and CMV-seronegative. Sequenced sample: PBMCs. This CDR3 reads CASSLPGSLQYF. The CDR3 bases are TGTGCCAGCAGTCTCCCTGGCAGTTTGCAGTACTTC.